The 28 T cell receptor beta chains below come from one sample, sequenced in a study of Ad26.COV2.S vaccination and SARS-CoV-2 variants. Sequenced by immunoSEQ multiplex PCR; TCRdb stores in-frame clones only, minus some. This sample has about 320,000 clones; about 82% occur once, and the top ten carry 2% to 2.5%. Described treatment: some 19 received Ad26.COV2.S at low or high dose, single or two shots; several received placebo; per-sample allocation not given. The investigators took samples on day 63 after the first vaccine or placebo injection. The sample was peripheral blood, taken in a trial of Ad26.COV2.S vaccine versus placebo. These receptors came from a person aged 18-60 years who received the Ad26.COV2.S COVID-19 vaccine or a placebo.

The chain couples TRBV11-2 to TRBJ1-5, with D possibly being TRBD1 (5 bases). CDR1 is SGHAT, CDR2 FQNNGV, per germline. CDR3 length: 13 residues. Trimming took 5 bases from V and 6 from J, leaving 11 bases between them. The DNA of the CDR3 is TGTGCCAGCAGCCAGGGTATAGGTCAGCCCCAGCATTTT. Translating it yields CASSQGIGQPQHF. Looking up the rest from reference TRBV11-2 and TRBJ1-5 gives the full variable domain: EAGVAQSPRYKIIEKRQSVAFWCNPISGHATLYWYQQILGQGPKLLIQFQNNGVVDDSQLPKDRFSAERLKGVDSTLKIQPAKLEDSAVYLCASSQGIGQPQHFGDGTRLSIL.

This clone occurred a few times. The chain combines TRBV24-1 with TRBJ2-1; TRBD2 agrees at 9 bases. Trimming cost V 2 bases and J 7 bases; bases outside gene matches: 5. CDR1 and CDR2 (germline): KGHDR, SFDVKD. This CDR3 is 15 amino acids long. Here the CDR3 DNA reads TGTGCCACCAGTGATTGGCGGGGGGGCGGTAATGAGCAGTTCTTC. This encodes CATSDWRGGGNEQFF.

The gene calls are TRBV7-2 and TRBJ1-1; TRBD1 is a possible D gene (5 bases). CDR3 length: 14 amino acids. V was shortened by 4 bases and J by 1 base, with 10 bases between the two germline ends. Germline CDR1 reads SGHTA; CDR2 reads FQGNSA. This chain's CDR3 is CASSSGRTNTEAFF. CDR3 sequence (DNA): TGTGCCAGCAGCTCGGGACGGACGAACACTGAAGCTTTCTTT. Full variable domain (remainder filled in from reference TRBV7-2 and TRBJ1-1): GAGVSQSPSNKVTEKGKDVELRCDPISGHTALYWYRQSLGQGLEFLIYFQGNSAPDKSGLPSDRFSAERTGGSVSTLTIQRTQQEDSAVYLCASSSGRTNTEAFFGQGTRLTVV.

This chain connects TRBV5-1 to TRBJ2-7; 7 nucleotides match TRBD1. The trim removed 0 bases at V and 4 bases at J, leaving 10 bases unmatched. The CDR3 totals 16 residues. Looked up from germline, CDR1 is SGHRS and CDR2 is YFSETQ. CDR3 region: CASSLGQGVVQYEQYF. The CDR3 coding sequence is TGCGCCAGCAGCTTGGGCCAGGGGGTCGTACAATACGAGCAGTACTTC.

The chain has TRBV27 and TRBJ1-5; the D gene is possibly TRBD1 (5 bases). CDR3 length equals 12 residues. Trimming cost V 8 bases and J 5 bases, with 10 bases left between them. From germline, CDR1 is MNHEY and CDR2 SMNVEV (reference sequence). The CDR3 nucleotides are TGTGCCAGCGGAGGGGTTTATCAGCCCCAGCATTTT. It specifies CASGGVYQPQHF.

This chain links TRBV7-8 with TRBJ2-1; 10 positions match TRBD2. The CDR3 spans 16 residues. Unmatched junction bases numbered 12, after V lost 5 bases and J lost 8 bases. Germline V lookup: CDR1 SGHVS, CDR2 FQNEAQ. The CDR3 spells CASSPVGAGGTYEQFF. The CDR3 region has the DNA TGTGCCAGCAGCCCCGTCGGAGCGGGGGGGACATATGAGCAGTTCTTC.

This clone was detected only a few times. The chain couples TRBV19 to TRBJ2-1; 10 bases fit TRBD1. The CDR3 runs 15 residues. Germline values: CDR1 LNHDA, CDR2 SQIVND (reference sequence). V lost 4 bases and J lost 7; bases outside the gene matches: 7. The CDR3, as DNA: TGTGCCAGTAGTAGTGGGGACAGGGGCACGAATGAGCAGTTCTTC. Translated, it gives CASSSGDRGTNEQFF.

The chain carries TRBV5-6 and TRBJ1-2; D is perhaps TRBD1 (5 bases). The CDR3 is made up of 13 amino acids. V lost 0 bases, J lost 8 bases, and 11 bases lay in between. Germline-derived CDR1 and CDR2 are SGHDT and YYEEEE. CDR3 coding DNA: TGTGCCAGCAGCTTGGTCAGGGTGGGAGGCTACACCTTC. Protein: CASSLVRVGGYTF.

The rearrangement joins TRBV9 to TRBJ1-1; D not certain. The CDR3 sequence is 14 residues long. Trimming took off 3 bases at V and 4 bases at J, with 13 bases between the two ends. Germline CDR1 is SGDLS and CDR2 is YYNGEE. The CDR3 DNA follows: TGTGCCAGCAGCGCGACCCTGGGGAGCACTGAAGCTTTCTTT. Residues: CASSATLGSTEAFF.

The chain employs TRBV7-2 and TRBJ1-1, with 8 bases identical to TRBD1. V lost 4 bases, J lost 2 bases, and 12 bases stayed unmatched. Looked up from germline, CDR1 is SGHTA and CDR2 is FQGNSA. There are 17 residues in the CDR3. As DNA, the CDR3 is TGTGCCAGCAGCTCCGGACAGGGAGGGTCTTTCAACACTGAAGCTTTCTTT. Amino acid sequence: CASSSGQGGSFNTEAFF.

The V gene is TRBV24-1, the J gene TRBJ1-5; the match to TRBD1 covers 7 bases. With 3 bases clipped from V and 9 bases from J, the junction kept 7 bases outside the gene matches. Germline V gene data show CDR1 as KGHDR and CDR2 as SFDVKD. This CDR3 has 14 amino acids. The CDR3 protein is CATSDRTGPRPQHF. CDR3 in DNA: TGTGCCACCAGTGATCGGACAGGCCCTAGGCCCCAGCATTTT.

The genes are TRBV25-1 and TRBJ2-1, with D perhaps TRBD1 (6 bases). Trimming took off 6 bases at V and 4 bases at J, with 19 bases between the two ends. Per the germline V gene, CDR1 is MGHDK and CDR2 is SYGVNS. The CDR3 is 16 amino acids. CDR3 region: CASRANTGQLYNEQFF. The CDR3 DNA is TGTGCCAGCAGGGCGAACACAGGACAGCTTTACAATGAGCAGTTCTTC.

A remark on this clone: The identical CDR3 is also encoded by other nucleotide sequences in the sample. The rearrangement uses TRBV5-1 and TRBJ2-5; no firm D call. The V gene lost 0 bases and the J gene lost 5 bases, with 2 bases spanning the gap. CDR1 and CDR2 (germline): SGHRS, YFSETQ. The CDR3 extends over 11 amino acids. The CDR3 DNA is TGCGCCAGCAGCTTGGACGAGACCCAGTACTTC. Its translation is CASSLDETQYF.

The rearrangement links TRBV3-1 (or the pseudogene TRBV3-2) to TRBJ2-2; 9 nucleotides align to TRBD1. The trim removed 4 bases at V and 3 bases at J, leaving 9 bases unmatched. The CDR3 spans 17 residues. CDR1 LGHDT and CDR2 YNNKEL come from the germline V gene (reference sequence). The CDR3 sequence: CASSLGTGQGYTGELFF. In DNA form, the CDR3 reads TGTGCCAGCAGCCTGGGGACGGGACAGGGATACACCGGGGAGCTGTTTTTT.

The V and J genes are TRBV30 and TRBJ2-2, with D unresolved. CDR3 length: 11 residues. V lost 3 bases to trimming and J lost 5 bases, with 4 bases between them. CDR1 and CDR2 from the germline V gene are GTSNPN and SVGIG (reference sequence). CDR3 sequence: CAWRQTGELFF. The CDR3 DNA is TGTGCCTGGAGGCAGACCGGGGAGCTGTTTTTT.

The chain combines TRBV19 with TRBJ1-3, with a weak D call TRBD1 (6 bases). The germline V gene encodes CDR1 LNHDA and CDR2 SQIVND (reference sequence). The CDR3 is 19 residues long. V shed 6 bases and J shed 0 bases, with 24 bases lying between them. CDR3 sequence: CASSMLLLGHSNSGNTIYF. CDR3 coding DNA: TGTGCCAGTAGCATGCTGCTGCTGGGACACTCGAACTCTGGAAACACCATATATTTT.

As DNA, the CDR3 is TGTGCCAGCACCACAGGGAACTACGAGCAGTACTTC. Protein: CASTTGNYEQYF. This chain uses TRBV12-3 or TRBV12-4 with TRBJ2-7, with TRBD1 as a possible D gene (6 bases). Between the trimmed V and J ends, which lost 7 bases and 3 bases, there was a span of 10 bases. This CDR3 is built from 12 residues.

The gene calls are TRBV6-6 and TRBJ1-2; TRBD1 aligns across 10 bases. The length of the CDR3 is 15 residues. Germline V gene lookup returns CDR1 MNHNY and CDR2 SVGAGI (reference sequence). J gave up 1 base and V 4 bases, and 3 bases lay outside the gene matches. The CDR3 DNA reads as TGTGCCAGCAGTTTTCGGACAGGGGGTAACTATGGCTACACCTTC. This translates into CASSFRTGGNYGYTF.

The CDR3 nucleotides read TGTGCCACCAGCAGAGATAGACAGGTCGGGGAGCTGTTTTTT. It encodes CATSRDRQVGELFF. V usage is TRBV15 and J usage is TRBJ2-2; perhaps TRBD1 as D (6 bases). Germline CDR1 is LNHNV and CDR2 is YYDKDF (reference sequence). This CDR3 has 14 residues. Trimming removed 0 bases at V and 7 bases at J, with 9 bases between.

The rearrangement joins TRBV5-1 to TRBJ2-2; TRBD1 matches 8 bases. Germline V gene sequence: CDR1 SGHRS, CDR2 YFSETQ. V shed 2 bases and J 7 bases; nucleotides not matched to a gene: 13. The CDR3 extends over 17 amino acids. CDR3 amino acids: CASSFGQGAGGGGELFF. The CDR3, as DNA: TGCGCCAGCAGCTTCGGCCAGGGGGCCGGCGGTGGCGGGGAGCTGTTTTTT. Full variable domain (rest looked up from reference TRBV5-1 and TRBJ2-2): KAGVTQTPRYLIKTRGQQVTLSCSPISGHRSVSWYQQTPGQGLQFLFEYFSETQRNKGNFPGRFSGRQFSNSRSEMNVSTLELGDSALYLCASSFGQGAGGGGELFFGEGSRLTVL.

In regard to this clone: An end of the junction differs from the germline gene, which may be a read error. The chain joins TRBV7-8 to TRBJ2-7; D may be TRBD2 (6 bases). Germline loops: CDR1 SGHVS, CDR2 FQNEAQ. The CDR3 extends over 14 amino acids. Here the CDR3 DNA reads TGTGCCAGCAGCTTTAGCGGCACCTCCTTCGAGCAGTACTTC. Protein: CASSFSGTSFEQYF.

The rearrangement joins TRBV10-2 to TRBJ1-1, with D unclear. Trimming shortened V by 0 bases and J by 4 bases, and 3 bases separated the two germline ends. The CDR3 runs to 12 residues. The germline V gene has CDR1 WSHSY and CDR2 SAAADI. The CDR3, as DNA: TGCGCCAGCAGTGAGTCGATCACTGAAGCTTTCTTT. Amino acid sequence: CASSESITEAFF.

This chain joins TRBV6-5 and TRBJ2-2, with D hard to call. Deletions cut 8 bases from V and 4 bases from J, with 17 bases between. The CDR3 length is 15 residues. Germline V gene sequence: CDR1 MNHEY, CDR2 SVGAGI. The CDR3 loop reads CASYHAPAGTGELFF. The CDR3 region has the DNA TGTGCCAGCTACCATGCACCGGCTGGCACCGGGGAGCTGTTTTTT.

V is TRBV6-6 and J is TRBJ1-5, with a weak D call TRBD1 (5 bases). Germline V CDR1 and CDR2: MNHNY, SVGAGI (reference sequence). The CDR3 covers 14 residues. V dropped 5 bases and J dropped 3 bases, with 11 bases sitting between them. CDR3 in DNA: TGTGCCAGCAGTCCGGGACGGTTCAATCAGCCCCAGCATTTT. Encoded protein: CASSPGRFNQPQHF.

This clone has just a few counts. The chain is built from TRBV5-6 and TRBJ1-6; D possibly corresponds to TRBD1 (5 bases). The CDR3 covers 17 residues. V was pared by 0 bases and J by 8 bases, with 18 bases between. Germline CDR1 SGHDT, CDR2 YYEEEE. Written as DNA, the CDR3 is TGTGCCAGCAGCTTGGCCGGAGGGGCAGAGCGAGATTCACCCCTCCACTTT. It is translated as CASSLAGGAERDSPLHF.

The V gene is TRBV2, the J gene TRBJ1-2, with 8 bases fitting TRBD1. The J segment lost 3 bases and the V segment lost 7 bases, leaving 7 bases of the junction unmatched. CDR1 and CDR2 from the germline V gene are SNHLY and FYNNEI. This CDR3 spans 14 amino acids. In DNA form, the CDR3 reads TGTGCCAGCATGGGACAGGCCGAGGACTATGGCTACACCTTC. This sequence encodes CASMGQAEDYGYTF.

J is TRBJ2-7 and V is TRBV25-1, with D perhaps TRBD1 (6 bases). This CDR3 has 13 amino acids. Germline lookup yields CDR1 MGHDK and CDR2 SYGVNS. V lost 2 bases to trimming and J lost 10 bases, with 15 bases between them. The CDR3 loop is CASSEIGNRVQYF. The CDR3 nucleotides are TGTGCCAGCAGTGAAATCGGCAACAGGGTACAGTACTTC.

There are a few counts of this clone. The V call is TRBV11-3, the J call TRBJ2-3; D is unclear. Germline CDR1 SGHNT, CDR2 YENEEA. The CDR3 extends over 13 amino acids. V lost 3 bases to trimming and J lost 2 bases, with 6 bases between them. CDR3 loop: CASSLGNTDTQYF. The CDR3 nucleotides read TGTGCCAGCAGCTTGGGTAACACAGATACGCAGTATTTT. The variable domain in full, completed from reference TRBV11-3 and TRBJ2-3, reads EAGVVQSPRYKIIEKKQPVAFWCNPISGHNTLYWYLQNLGQGPELLIRYENEEAVDDSQLPKDRFSAERLKGVDSTLKIQPAELGDSAVYLCASSLGNTDTQYFGPGTRLTVL.